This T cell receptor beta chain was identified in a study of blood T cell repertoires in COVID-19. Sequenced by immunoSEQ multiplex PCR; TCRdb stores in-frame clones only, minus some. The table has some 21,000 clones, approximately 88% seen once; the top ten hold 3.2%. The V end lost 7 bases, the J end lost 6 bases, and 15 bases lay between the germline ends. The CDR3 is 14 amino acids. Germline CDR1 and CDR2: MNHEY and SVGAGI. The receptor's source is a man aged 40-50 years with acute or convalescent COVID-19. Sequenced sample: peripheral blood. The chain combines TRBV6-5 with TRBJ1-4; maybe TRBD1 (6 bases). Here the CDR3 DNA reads TGTGCCAGCACAAAACAGGGATTTCATGAAAAACTGTTTTTT. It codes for CASTKQGFHEKLFF.